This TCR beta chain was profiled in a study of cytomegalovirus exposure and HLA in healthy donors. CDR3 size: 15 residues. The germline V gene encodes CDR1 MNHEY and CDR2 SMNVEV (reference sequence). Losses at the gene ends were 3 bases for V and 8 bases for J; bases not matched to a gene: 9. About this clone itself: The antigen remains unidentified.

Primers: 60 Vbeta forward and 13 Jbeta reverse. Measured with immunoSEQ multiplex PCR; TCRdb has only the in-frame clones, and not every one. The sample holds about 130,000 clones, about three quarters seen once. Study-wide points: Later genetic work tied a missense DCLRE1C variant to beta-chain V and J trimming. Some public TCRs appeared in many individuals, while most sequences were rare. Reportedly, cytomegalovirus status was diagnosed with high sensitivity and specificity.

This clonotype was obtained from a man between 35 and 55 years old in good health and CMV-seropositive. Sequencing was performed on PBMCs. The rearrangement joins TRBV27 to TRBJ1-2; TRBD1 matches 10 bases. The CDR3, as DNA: TGTGCCAGCAGTTTCCTCGGACAGGGGGAAGCAGGCTACACCTTC. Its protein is CASSFLGQGEAGYTF.